What follows is one T cell receptor (beta chain) and its context. The antigen remains unidentified. Some clones are missing from TCRdb's copy, which holds only in-frame ones; the method was immunoSEQ multiplex PCR. Seen here are fewer than 3 million clones, 85% to 95% observed once, and the top ten hold more than 0.35%. This record comes from a study of shared clonotypes between healthy human individuals. The germline V and J ends were trimmed by 3 bases and 8 bases, with 16 bases remaining between them. This CDR3 region has 14 residues. Germline assignment: CDR1 MNHEY and CDR2 SMNVEV (reference sequence). Findings and caveats of the study: Non-shared clonotypes were found to have lower generation probabilities than the clonotypes that were shared by all four of the sorted-subset donors. Sampling covered nothing but blood. Tissue TCR repertoires likely differ from those found in blood.

The sample taken for sequencing was naive CD4+ T cells from PBMCs. Subset meaning: CD45RA+ positively selected. The rearrangement uses TRBV27 and TRBJ1-1; D possibly corresponds to TRBD1 (5 bases). The receptor comes from a man between 18 and 35 years old in good health. Some clones in this sample may be carry-over from other donors' samples. The CDR3 region is CASSLKEVRGEAFF. CDR3 coding DNA: TGTGCCAGCAGTTTGAAAGAAGTAAGGGGAGAAGCTTTCTTT.